This T cell receptor beta chain was sequenced for a study of blood T cells in healthy people across ages. Per the germline V gene, CDR1 is SGHTA and CDR2 is FQGNSA. Trimming removed 2 bases at V and 9 bases at J, with 14 bases between. The CDR3 spans 14 residues. A second about 7 to 11 cycle PCR used barcoded and J-beta primers. TCRdb redid the calling of the 5' RACE reads with MiXCR, one entry per CDR3 protein. The table records over 550,000 distinct CDR3 sequences, around 31% of them present only once. Each individual donor underwent a draw of around 9.8 milliliters of peripheral blood. Overall study findings and caveats: PBMCs went unsorted, and a conclusive naive versus antigen-experienced comparison was therefore prevented. Long-lived and aged donors differed, with more naive CD4+ cells and higher diversity in the long-lived.

Points on this clonotype: Antigen: not known.

The rearrangement joins TRBV7-2 to TRBJ2-1, with D hard to call. The receptor's source is a woman at least 80 years old in good health. Material: blood. CDR3 coding DNA: TGTGCCAGCAGCTTATCGCCAATTCGCGGTGAGCAGTTCTTC. Amino acids: CASSLSPIRGEQFF. Full variable domain (missing parts from reference TRBV7-2 and TRBJ2-1): GAGVSQSPSNKVTEKGKDVELRCDPISGHTALYWYRQSLGQGLEFLIYFQGNSAPDKSGLPSDRFSAERTGGSVSTLTIQRTQQEDSAVYLCASSLSPIRGEQFFGPGTRLTVL.